Each of the 3 T cell receptor beta chains below was sequenced from the same sample in a study of T cells in women clearing cervical HPV infection. Libraries were prepared by immunoSEQ multiplex PCR; TCRdb keeps only in-frame clonotypes and omits some of them. This sample's table reports around 39,000 clones. Specimen: blood buffy coat. Receptors originate from a woman aged 18-70 years with a cervical HPV16 infection that either progressed to CIN3+ or cleared (not recorded which).

The CDR3 here is CASSTPTGGPSTDTQYF. The DNA read from the CDR3 is TGTGCCAGCAGTACCCCCACAGGGGGCCCTAGCACAGATACG. V gene TRBV12-3 or TRBV12-4 combines with J gene TRBJ2-3; the match to TRBD1 covers 9 bases. The read gets to within 3 residues of the CDR3 end, and the germline J gene fills in the rest. CDR3 size: 17 residues. J lost 0 bases, V lost 5 bases, and 9 bases had no gene match.

As concerns this clone: The read falls 3 residues short of the CDR3 end, and the missing part is taken from the germline J gene. The rearrangement joins TRBV7-7 to TRBJ1-2; possible D gene TRBD1, 6 bases. The germline gives CDR1 SSHAT, CDR2 FNYEAQ (reference sequence). The CDR3 contains 13 residues. CDR3 in amino acids: CASSQNRDGDYTF. Partial CDR3 DNA: TGTGCCAGCAGTCAGAACAGGGATGGTGAC. Using reference TRBV7-7 and TRBJ1-2 for the parts outside the CDR3, the full variable domain is GAGVSQSPRYKVTKRGQDVTLRCDPISSHATLYWYQQALGQGPEFLTYFNYEAQPDKSGLPSDRFSAERPEGSISTLTIQRTEQRDSAMYRCASSQNRDGDYTFGSGTRLTVV.

On this clone itself: Read sequence stops 3 residues before the CDR3 end, and the germline J gene provides the missing end. The V call is TRBV30, the J call TRBJ2-7, with 7 bases aligning to TRBD1. Per the germline V gene, CDR1 is GTSNPN and CDR2 is SVGIG (reference sequence). V lost 0 bases and J lost 3; bases outside the gene matches: 11. The CDR3 totals 16 residues. The covered CDR3 bases are TGTGCCTGGAGTGTAGGGTTTGGGACAGTCCACTACGAG. Amino acids: CAWSVGFGTVHYE. The full-length CDR3 reads as CAWSVGFGTVHYEQYF.